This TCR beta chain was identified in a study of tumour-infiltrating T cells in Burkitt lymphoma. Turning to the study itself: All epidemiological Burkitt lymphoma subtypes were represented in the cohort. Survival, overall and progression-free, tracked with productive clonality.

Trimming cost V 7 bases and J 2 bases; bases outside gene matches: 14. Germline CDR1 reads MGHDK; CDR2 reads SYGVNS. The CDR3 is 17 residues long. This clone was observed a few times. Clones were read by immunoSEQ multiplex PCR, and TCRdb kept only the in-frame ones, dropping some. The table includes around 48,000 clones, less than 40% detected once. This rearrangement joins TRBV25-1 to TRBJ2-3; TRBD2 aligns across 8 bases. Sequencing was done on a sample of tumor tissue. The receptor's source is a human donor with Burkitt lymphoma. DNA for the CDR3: TGTGCCAGCACCCGAACTGGACATAGCGGGGCCACAGATACGCAGTATTTT. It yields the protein CASTRTGHSGATDTQYF.